One sample yielded the 11 T cell receptor beta chains listed below, sequenced in a study of neurological immune-mediated disorders (dated by TCRdb to between 2018 and 2021). Libraries were prepared through 5' RACE. Sequencer: Illumina HiSeq 2500. TCRdb passed the public sequencing reads through fastp at Q25 and MiXCR, retaining productive beta sequences. Rows are combined by CDR3 protein, so each entry shows the most common genes and DNA. This sample has fewer than 85,000 distinct CDR3 sequences in its table, and 15% to 20% of those were observed once. The ten largest clones take up 15% to 17% of the sample. The sample comprised PBMCs. These receptors originate from a woman aged 40 to 50 in good health.

This clonotype came up many times. V is TRBV6-5 and J is TRBJ1-6, with 7 bases lining up with TRBD1. Germline CDR1 reads MNHEY; CDR2 reads SVGAGI. After removal of 6 bases from V and 6 bases from J, the junction contained 8 bases not matched to a gene. The CDR3 extends over 15 amino acids. The CDR3 is CASSSQGVPNSPLHF. The CDR3 DNA follows: TGTGCCAGCAGCTCTCAGGGGGTCCCTAATTCACCCCTCCACTTT.

The V call is TRBV10-3, the J call TRBJ2-1, with 13 positions matching TRBD2. The V and J ends lost 10 bases and 7 bases, in that order; junction bases with no gene match: 4. The CDR3 covers 13 residues. CDR1 is ENHRY, CDR2 SYGVKD, per germline. The CDR3 region is CATRLAGGNEQFF. In DNA form, the CDR3 reads TGTGCCACACGACTAGCGGGGGGAAATGAGCAGTTCTTC.

This clonotype was found many times. The chain joins TRBV5-1 to TRBJ2-5; 9 bases line up with TRBD2. The CDR3 contains 14 residues. Germline CDR1 reads SGHRS; CDR2 reads YFSETQ. Trimming at V came to 4 bases and at J to 3 bases, leaving 4 bases not matched to a gene. CDR3 protein: CASSLGTSKETQYF. The CDR3 nucleotides read TGCGCCAGCAGCCTCGGGACTAGCAAAGAGACCCAGTACTTC.

This clonotype was detected many times. The J gene is TRBJ2-3, the V gene TRBV15, with a possible D match to TRBD2 (5 bases). Germline V gene lookup returns CDR1 LNHNV and CDR2 YYDKDF (reference sequence). The CDR3 sequence is 12 residues long. Deletions cut 0 bases from V and 8 bases from J, with 6 bases between. CDR3 nucleotides: TGTGCCACCAGCAGAGACGGGGTTACGCAGTATTTT. This gives the protein CATSRDGVTQYF.

The chain employs TRBV3-1 and TRBJ2-1; 9 bases match TRBD1. CDR3 size: 16 residues. V lost 3 bases and J lost 1; bases outside the gene matches: 4. The germline V gene has CDR1 LGHDT and CDR2 YNNKEL (reference sequence). DNA of the CDR3: TGTGCCAGCAGCCATACAGGGGGCGCGTCCTACAATGAGCAGTTCTTC. Encoded protein: CASSHTGGASYNEQFF.

This clonotype was counted at least ten times. V gene TRBV6-5 combines with J gene TRBJ2-1; D is perhaps TRBD1 (7 bases). CDR1 and CDR2 from the germline V gene are MNHEY and SVGAGI. This CDR3 is built from 14 residues. Trimming pared 7 bases from V and 3 bases from J, leaving 13 bases between. The CDR3 sequence: CASTPGGSYNEQFF. The CDR3 nucleotides are TGTGCCAGCACCCCAGGGGGGAGCTACAATGAGCAGTTCTTC.

This clonotype was seen a few times. V is TRBV7-2 and J is TRBJ1-1; TRBD1 agrees at 9 bases. This CDR3 comprises 13 residues. Germline V gene data show CDR1 as SGHTA and CDR2 as FQGNSA. V dropped 3 bases and J dropped 10; count of bases not matched to a gene: 6. CDR3 region: CASSFPGQGSAFF. The CDR3 DNA sequence: TGTGCCAGCAGCTTCCCCGGACAGGGGTCAGCTTTCTTT.

This chain joins TRBV20-1 and TRBJ2-7; D is uncertain. Trimming cost V 2 bases and J 7 bases, with 9 bases left between them. CDR1 and CDR2 from the germline V gene are DFQATT and SNEGSKA (reference sequence). The CDR3 length is 11 residues. The CDR3 DNA follows: TGCAGTGCTAGATTGGCTCAGGAGCAGTACTTC. Encoded protein: CSARLAQEQYF.

V is TRBV20-1 and J is TRBJ1-1; weak D call: TRBD1 (5 bases). In germline, CDR1 is DFQATT, CDR2 SNEGSKA (reference sequence). Trimming pared 6 bases from V and 7 bases from J, leaving 24 bases between. This CDR3 contains 15 residues. The CDR3 reads CSAMTGTRLPREAFF. The CDR3 DNA reads TGCAGTGCAATGACCGGGACTAGGCTCCCGCGTGAAGCTTTCTTT.

Ten or more counts support this clonotype. This chain links TRBV5-1 with TRBJ2-2; D remains unclear. Germline V gene lookup returns CDR1 SGHRS and CDR2 YFSETQ. The length of the CDR3 is 16 residues. V lost 4 bases, J lost 0 bases, and 13 bases lay in between. CDR3 sequence reads: CASSILVGPNTGELFF. CDR3 sequence (DNA): TGCGCCAGCAGCATTTTAGTGGGCCCGAACACCGGGGAGCTGTTTTTT.

The rearrangement links TRBV6-6 to TRBJ1-1; 7 bases align to TRBD1. The CDR3 has 16 residues. Germline CDR1 and CDR2: MNHNY and SVGAGI (reference sequence). V lost 2 bases and J lost 5; bases outside the gene matches: 11. For the CDR3, the DNA is TGTGCCAGCAGTTACCCCCTCGACAGGGTGGGGACTGAAGCTTTCTTT. It yields the protein CASSYPLDRVGTEAFF.